This TCR beta chain was identified in a study of T cell responses to AZD1222 COVID-19 vaccine. Study-level findings and limits: There were mostly white British donors and more females than males, and clonal diversity was possibly underestimated. Targeting of unmutated variant regions was reportedly seen in nearly half of spike-specific TCRs. CD4 TCRs associated with vaccination spanned spike, dominating at 160-218 and 743-854.

Germline values: CDR1 MDHEN, CDR2 SYDVKM. The CDR3 runs 14 residues. The trim removed 6 bases at V and 5 bases at J, leaving 7 bases unmatched. Libraries were prepared by immunoSEQ multiplex PCR; TCRdb keeps only in-frame clonotypes and omits some of them. The sample shows some 130,000 clones, roughly 88% of them seen only once. A word on this clone: Its antigen is unidentified.

V and J are TRBV28 and TRBJ1-1, with TRBD1 identical over 9 bases. This TCR came from an adult who received the AZD1222 COVID-19 vaccine. This sample comprised peripheral blood, obtained 28 days after the second AZD1222 dose. The CDR3 DNA reads TGTGCCAGCAGAAAACAGGGGGCAAGAACTGAAGCTTTCTTT. Translation gives CASRKQGARTEAFF.